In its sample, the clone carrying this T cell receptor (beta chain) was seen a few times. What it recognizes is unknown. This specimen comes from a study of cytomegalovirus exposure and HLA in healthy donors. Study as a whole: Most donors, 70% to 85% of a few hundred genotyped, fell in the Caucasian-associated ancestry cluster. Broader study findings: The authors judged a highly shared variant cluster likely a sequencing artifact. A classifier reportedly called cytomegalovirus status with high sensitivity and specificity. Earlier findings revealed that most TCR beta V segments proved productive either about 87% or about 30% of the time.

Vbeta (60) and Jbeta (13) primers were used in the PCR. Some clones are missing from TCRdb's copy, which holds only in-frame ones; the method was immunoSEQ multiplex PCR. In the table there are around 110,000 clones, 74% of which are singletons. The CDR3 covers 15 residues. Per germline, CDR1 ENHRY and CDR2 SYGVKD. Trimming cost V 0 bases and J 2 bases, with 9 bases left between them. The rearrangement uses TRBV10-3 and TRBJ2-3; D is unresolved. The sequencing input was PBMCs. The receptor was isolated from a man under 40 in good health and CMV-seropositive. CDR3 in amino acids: CAISESNRYTDTQYF. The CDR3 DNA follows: TGTGCCATCAGTGAGTCGAACAGATACACAGATACGCAGTATTTT.